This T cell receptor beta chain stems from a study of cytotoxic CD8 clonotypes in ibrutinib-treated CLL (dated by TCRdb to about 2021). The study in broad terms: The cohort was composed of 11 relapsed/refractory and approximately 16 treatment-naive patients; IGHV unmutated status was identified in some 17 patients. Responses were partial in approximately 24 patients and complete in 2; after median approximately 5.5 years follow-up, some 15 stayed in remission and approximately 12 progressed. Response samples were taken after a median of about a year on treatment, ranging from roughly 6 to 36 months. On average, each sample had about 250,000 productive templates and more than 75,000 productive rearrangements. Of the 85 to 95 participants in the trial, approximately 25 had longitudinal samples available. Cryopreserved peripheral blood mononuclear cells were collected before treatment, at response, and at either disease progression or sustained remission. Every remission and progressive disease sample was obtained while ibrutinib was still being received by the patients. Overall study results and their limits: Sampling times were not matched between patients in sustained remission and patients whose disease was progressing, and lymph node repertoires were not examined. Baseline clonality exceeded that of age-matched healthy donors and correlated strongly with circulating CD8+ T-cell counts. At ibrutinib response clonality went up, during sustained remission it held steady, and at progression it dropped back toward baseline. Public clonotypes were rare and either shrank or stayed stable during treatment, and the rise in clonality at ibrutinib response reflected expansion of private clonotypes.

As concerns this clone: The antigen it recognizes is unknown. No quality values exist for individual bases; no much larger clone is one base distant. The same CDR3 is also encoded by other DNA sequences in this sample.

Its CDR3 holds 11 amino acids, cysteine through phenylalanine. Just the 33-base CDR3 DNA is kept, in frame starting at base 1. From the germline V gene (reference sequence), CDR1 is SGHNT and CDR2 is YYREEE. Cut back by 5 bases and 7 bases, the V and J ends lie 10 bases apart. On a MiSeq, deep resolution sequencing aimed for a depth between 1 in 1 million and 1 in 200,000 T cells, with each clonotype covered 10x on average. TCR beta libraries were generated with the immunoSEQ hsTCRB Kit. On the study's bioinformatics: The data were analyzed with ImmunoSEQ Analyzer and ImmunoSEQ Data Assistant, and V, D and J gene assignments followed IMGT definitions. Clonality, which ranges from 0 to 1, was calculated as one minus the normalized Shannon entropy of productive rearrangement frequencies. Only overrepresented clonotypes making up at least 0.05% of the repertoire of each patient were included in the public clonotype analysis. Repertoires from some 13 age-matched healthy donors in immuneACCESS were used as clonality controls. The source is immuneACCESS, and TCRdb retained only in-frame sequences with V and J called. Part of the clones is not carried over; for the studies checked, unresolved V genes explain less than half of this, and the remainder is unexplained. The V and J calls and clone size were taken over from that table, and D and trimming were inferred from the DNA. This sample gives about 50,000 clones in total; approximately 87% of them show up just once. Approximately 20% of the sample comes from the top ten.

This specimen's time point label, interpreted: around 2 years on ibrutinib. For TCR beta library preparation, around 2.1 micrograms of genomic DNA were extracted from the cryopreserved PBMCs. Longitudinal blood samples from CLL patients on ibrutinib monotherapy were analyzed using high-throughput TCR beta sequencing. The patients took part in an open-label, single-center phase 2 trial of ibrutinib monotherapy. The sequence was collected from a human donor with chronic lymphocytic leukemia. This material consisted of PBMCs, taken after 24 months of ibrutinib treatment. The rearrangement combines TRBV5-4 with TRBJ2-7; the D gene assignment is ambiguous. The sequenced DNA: TGTGCCAGCAGTTTCTTGGGTGAGCAGTACTTC. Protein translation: CASSFLGEQYF. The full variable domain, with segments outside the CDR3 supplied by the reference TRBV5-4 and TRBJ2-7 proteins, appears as ETGVTQSPTHLIKTRGQQVTLRCSSQSGHNTVSWYQQALGQGPQFIFQYYREEENGRGNFPPRFSGLQFPNYSSELNVNALELDDSALYLCASSFLGEQYFGPGTRLTVT.